This T cell receptor beta chain was sequenced in a study of cytomegalovirus exposure and HLA in healthy donors. PCR involved 60 Vbeta and 13 Jbeta primers. Assay: immunoSEQ multiplex PCR; the TCRdb copy retains only in-frame clones and omits some. The table includes some 150,000 clones, 72% detected once. Germline CDR1 and CDR2: SGHDT and YYEEEE. V lost 1 base, J lost 3 bases, and 8 bases lay in between. This CDR3 comprises 14 residues. This clone came up once. The chain combines TRBV5-6 with TRBJ1-3; a weak D match, TRBD1 (5 bases). Material: PBMCs. The receptor comes from a man aged 50-60 years in good health and CMV-seropositive. The CDR3 region has the DNA TGTGCCAGCAGCTTGTGGGGCAGTGGAAACACCATATATTTT. This translates into CASSLWGSGNTIYF.